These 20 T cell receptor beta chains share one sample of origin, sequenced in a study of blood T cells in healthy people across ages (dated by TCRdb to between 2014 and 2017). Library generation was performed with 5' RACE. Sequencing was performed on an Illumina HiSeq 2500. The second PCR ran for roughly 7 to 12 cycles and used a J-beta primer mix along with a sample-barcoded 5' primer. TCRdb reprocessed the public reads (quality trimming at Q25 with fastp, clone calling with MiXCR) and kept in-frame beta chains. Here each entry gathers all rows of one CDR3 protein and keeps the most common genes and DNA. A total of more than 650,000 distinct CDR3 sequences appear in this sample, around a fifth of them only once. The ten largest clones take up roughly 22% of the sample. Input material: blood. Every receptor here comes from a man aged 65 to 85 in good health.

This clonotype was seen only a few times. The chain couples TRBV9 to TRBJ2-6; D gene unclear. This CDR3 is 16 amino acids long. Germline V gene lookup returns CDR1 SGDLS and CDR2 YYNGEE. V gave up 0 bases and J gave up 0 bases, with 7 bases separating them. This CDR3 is CASSVDGFSGANVLTF. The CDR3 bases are TGTGCCAGCAGCGTAGATGGGTTCTCTGGGGCCAACGTCCTGACTTTC.

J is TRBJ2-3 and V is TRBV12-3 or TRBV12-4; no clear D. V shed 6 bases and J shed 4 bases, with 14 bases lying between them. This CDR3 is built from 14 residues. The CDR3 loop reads CASSLLVSADTQYF. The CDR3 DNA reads TGTGCCAGCAGCCTTCTGGTGAGTGCAGATACGCAGTATTTT.

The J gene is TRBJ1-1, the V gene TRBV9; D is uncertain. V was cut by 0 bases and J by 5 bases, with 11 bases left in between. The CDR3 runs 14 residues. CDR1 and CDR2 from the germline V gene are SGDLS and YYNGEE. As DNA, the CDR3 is TGTGCCAGCAGCGTAGGGACCCGAGGAACTGAAGCTTTCTTT. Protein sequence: CASSVGTRGTEAFF.

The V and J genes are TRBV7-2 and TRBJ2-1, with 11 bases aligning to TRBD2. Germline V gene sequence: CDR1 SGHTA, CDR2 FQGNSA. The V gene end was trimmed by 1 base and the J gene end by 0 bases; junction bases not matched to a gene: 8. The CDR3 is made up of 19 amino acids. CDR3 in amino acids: CASSLGSGGALSSYNEQFF. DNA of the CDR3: TGTGCCAGCAGCTTAGGTAGCGGGGGGGCCCTGAGCTCCTACAATGAGCAGTTCTTC.

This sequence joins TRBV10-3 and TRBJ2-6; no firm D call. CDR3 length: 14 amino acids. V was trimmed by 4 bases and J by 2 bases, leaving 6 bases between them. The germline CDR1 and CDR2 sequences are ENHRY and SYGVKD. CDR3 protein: CAISVGTGANVLTF. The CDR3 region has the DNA TGTGCCATCAGTGTGGGGACTGGGGCCAACGTCCTGACTTTC.

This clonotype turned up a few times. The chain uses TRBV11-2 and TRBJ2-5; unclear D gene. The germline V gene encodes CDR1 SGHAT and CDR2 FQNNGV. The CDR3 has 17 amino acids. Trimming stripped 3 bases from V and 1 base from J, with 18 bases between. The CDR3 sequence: CASSFFTGITVQETQYF. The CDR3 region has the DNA TGTGCCAGCAGCTTCTTTACGGGCATAACAGTCCAAGAGACCCAGTACTTC. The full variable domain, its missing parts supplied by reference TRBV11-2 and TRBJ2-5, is EAGVAQSPRYKIIEKRQSVAFWCNPISGHATLYWYQQILGQGPKLLIQFQNNGVVDDSQLPKDRFSAERLKGVDSTLKIQPAKLEDSAVYLCASSFFTGITVQETQYFGPGTRLLVL.

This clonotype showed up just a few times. The CDR3 coding sequence is TGTGCCAGCACTCCGGGGGGCGATAACTATGGCTACACCTTC. This encodes CASTPGGDNYGYTF. J is TRBJ1-2 and V is TRBV28; D possibly corresponds to TRBD1 (6 bases). The germline V gene encodes CDR1 MDHEN and CDR2 SYDVKM. The V and J ends lost 7 bases and 1 base respectively, with 13 bases between them. This CDR3 region has 14 residues.

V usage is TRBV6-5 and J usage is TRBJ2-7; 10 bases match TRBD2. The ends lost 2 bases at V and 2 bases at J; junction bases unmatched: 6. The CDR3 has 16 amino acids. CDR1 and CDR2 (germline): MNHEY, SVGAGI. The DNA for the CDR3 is TGTGCCAGCAGTTACACACTAGCGGGGAACCCCTACGAGCAGTACTTC. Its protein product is CASSYTLAGNPYEQYF.

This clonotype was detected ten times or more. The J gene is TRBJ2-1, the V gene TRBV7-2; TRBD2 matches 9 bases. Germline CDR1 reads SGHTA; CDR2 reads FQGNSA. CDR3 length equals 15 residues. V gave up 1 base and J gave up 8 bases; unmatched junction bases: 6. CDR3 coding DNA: TGTGCCAGCAGCTTAGTCGGCGGGGGGGAGCATGAGCAGTTCTTC. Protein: CASSLVGGGEHEQFF.

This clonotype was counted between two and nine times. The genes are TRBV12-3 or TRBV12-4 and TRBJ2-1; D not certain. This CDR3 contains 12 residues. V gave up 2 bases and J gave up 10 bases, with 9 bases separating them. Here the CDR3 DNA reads TGTGCCAGCAGTTTACGAGGATTCGAGCAGTTCTTC. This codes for CASSLRGFEQFF.

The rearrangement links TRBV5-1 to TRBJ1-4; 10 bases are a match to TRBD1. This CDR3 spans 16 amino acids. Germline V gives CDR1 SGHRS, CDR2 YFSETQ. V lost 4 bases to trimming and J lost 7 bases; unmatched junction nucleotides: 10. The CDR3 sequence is CASSPNSGTGVEKLFF. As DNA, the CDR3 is TGCGCCAGCAGCCCCAATTCCGGGACAGGGGTTGAAAAACTGTTTTTT.

The CDR3: CASAIAGGAYEQYV. The CDR3 DNA sequence: TGCGCCAGCGCTATTGCGGGAGGAGCCTACGAGCAGTACGTC. The chain employs TRBV5-1 and TRBJ2-7; 8 positions match TRBD2. CDR3 size: 14 residues. Germline CDR1 reads SGHRS; CDR2 reads YFSETQ. Trimming removed 7 bases from V and 2 bases from J; junction bases left unmatched: 8.

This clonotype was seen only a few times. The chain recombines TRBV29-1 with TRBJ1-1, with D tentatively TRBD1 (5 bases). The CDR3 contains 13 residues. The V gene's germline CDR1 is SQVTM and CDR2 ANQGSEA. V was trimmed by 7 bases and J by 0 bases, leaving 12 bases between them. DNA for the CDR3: TGCAGCGGGGACGGAGCTTTGAACACTGAAGCTTTCTTT. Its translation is CSGDGALNTEAFF. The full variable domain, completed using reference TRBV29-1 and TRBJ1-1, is SAVISQKPSRDICQRGTSLTIQCQVDSQVTMMFWYRQQPGQSLTLIATANQGSEATYESGFVIDKFPISRPNLTFSTLTVSNMSPEDSSIYLCSGDGALNTEAFFGQGTRLTVV.

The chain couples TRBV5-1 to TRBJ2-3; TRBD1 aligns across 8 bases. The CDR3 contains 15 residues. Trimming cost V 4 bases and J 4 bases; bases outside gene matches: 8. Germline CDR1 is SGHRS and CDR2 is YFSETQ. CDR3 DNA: TGCGCCAGCAGCGCGGAGGACAGGGACGCAGATACGCAGTATTTT. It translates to CASSAEDRDADTQYF.

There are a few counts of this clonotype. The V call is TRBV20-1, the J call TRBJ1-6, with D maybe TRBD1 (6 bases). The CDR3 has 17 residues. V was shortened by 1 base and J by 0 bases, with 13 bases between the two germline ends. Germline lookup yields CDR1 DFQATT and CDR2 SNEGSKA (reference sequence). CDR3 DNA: TGCAGTGCTAGAGCCCCGCCAGGGGCCTCCTATAATTCACCCCTCCACTTT. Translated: CSARAPPGASYNSPLHF.

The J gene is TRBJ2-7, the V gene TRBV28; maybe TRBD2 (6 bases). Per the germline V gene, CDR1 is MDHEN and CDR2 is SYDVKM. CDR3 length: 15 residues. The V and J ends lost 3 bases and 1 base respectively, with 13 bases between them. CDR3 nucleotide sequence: TGTGCCAGCAGTTTGGGGGGTAAGGTGTCCTACGAGCAGTACTTC. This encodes CASSLGGKVSYEQYF.

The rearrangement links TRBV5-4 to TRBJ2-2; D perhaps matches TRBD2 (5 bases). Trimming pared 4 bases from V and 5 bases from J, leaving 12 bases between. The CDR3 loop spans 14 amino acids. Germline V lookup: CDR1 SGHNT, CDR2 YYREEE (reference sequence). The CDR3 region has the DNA TGTGCCAGCAGCAACGGACTTGATACCGGGGAGCTGTTTTTT. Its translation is CASSNGLDTGELFF.

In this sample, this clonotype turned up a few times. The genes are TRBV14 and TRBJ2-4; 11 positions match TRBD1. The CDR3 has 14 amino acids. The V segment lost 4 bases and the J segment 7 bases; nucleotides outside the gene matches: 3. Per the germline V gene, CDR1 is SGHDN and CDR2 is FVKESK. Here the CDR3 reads CASSRGTGGNIQYF. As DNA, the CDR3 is TGTGCCAGCAGCCGCGGGACAGGGGGGAACATTCAGTACTTC.

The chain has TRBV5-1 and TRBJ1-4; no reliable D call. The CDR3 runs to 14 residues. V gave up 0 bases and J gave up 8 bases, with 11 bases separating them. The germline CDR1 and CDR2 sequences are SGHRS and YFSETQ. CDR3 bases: TGCGCCAGCAGCTTGGAGGCGGGAAAAGAAAAACTGTTTTTT. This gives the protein CASSLEAGKEKLFF.

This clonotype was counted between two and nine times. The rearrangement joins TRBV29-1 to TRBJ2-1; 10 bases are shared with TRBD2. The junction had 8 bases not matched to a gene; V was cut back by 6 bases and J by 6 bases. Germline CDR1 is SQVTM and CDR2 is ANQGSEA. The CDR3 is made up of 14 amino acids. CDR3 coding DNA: TGCAGCGTCCTAGCGGGAGCAGGGGGCAATGAGCAGTTCTTC. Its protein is CSVLAGAGGNEQFF.